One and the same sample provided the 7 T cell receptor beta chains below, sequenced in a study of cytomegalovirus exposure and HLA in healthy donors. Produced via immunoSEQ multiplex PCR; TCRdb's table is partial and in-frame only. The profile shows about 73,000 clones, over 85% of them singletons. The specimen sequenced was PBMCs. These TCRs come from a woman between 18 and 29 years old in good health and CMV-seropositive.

The chain's CDR3 is CAWRFGLLEQYF. CDR3 bases: TGTGCCTGGAGGTTTGGTCTACTCGAGCAGTACTTC. The chain couples TRBV30 to TRBJ2-7; D unresolved. Germline loops: CDR1 GTSNPN, CDR2 SVGIG (reference sequence). This CDR3 is built from 12 residues. Trimming removed 3 bases from V and 6 bases from J, with 12 bases in between.

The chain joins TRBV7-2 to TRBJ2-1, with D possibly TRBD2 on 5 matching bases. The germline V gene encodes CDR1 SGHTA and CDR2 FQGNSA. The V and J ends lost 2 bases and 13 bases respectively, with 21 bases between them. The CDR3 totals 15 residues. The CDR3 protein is CASSLYSNSGSAQFF. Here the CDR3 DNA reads TGTGCCAGCAGCTTATACAGCAATTCGGGATCTGCTCAGTTCTTC.

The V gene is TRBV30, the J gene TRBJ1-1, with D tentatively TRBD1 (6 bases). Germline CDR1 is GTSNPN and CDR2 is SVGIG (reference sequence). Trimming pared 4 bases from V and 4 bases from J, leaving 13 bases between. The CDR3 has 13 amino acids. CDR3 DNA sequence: TGTGCCTGGAACCTACAGGGACGCACTGAAGCTTTCTTT. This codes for CAWNLQGRTEAFF.

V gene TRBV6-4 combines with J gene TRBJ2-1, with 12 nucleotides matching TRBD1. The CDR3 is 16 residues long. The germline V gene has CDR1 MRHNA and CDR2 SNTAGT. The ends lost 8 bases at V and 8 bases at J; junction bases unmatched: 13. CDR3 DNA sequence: TGTGCCAGCGGCGACGGGGGACAGGGGGCGGTGGATGAGCAGTTCTTC. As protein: CASGDGGQGAVDEQFF.

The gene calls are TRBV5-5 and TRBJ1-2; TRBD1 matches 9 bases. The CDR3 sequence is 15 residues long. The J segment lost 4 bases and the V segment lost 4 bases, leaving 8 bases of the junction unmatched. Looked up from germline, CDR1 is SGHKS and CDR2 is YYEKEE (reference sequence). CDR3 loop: CASSVTGTGSYGYTF. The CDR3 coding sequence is TGTGCCAGCAGCGTTACCGGGACAGGGAGCTATGGCTACACCTTC.

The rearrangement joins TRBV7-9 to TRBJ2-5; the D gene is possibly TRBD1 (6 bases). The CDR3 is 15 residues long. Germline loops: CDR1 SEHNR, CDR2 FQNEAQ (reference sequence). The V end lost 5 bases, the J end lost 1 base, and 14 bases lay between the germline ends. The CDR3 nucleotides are TGTGCCAGCAGCCCTAGACCGGACAGCCAAGAGACCCAGTACTTC. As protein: CASSPRPDSQETQYF.

CDR3 loop: CASSQGLALYNEQFF. The CDR3, as DNA: TGCGCCAGCAGCCAAGGGCTAGCTCTCTACAATGAGCAGTTCTTC. The gene calls are TRBV4-3 and TRBJ2-1; weak D call: TRBD2 (5 bases). V was clipped by 1 base and J by 3 bases, with 10 bases between them. In germline, CDR1 is LGHNA, CDR2 YSLEER. There are 15 residues in the CDR3.